These T cell receptor beta chains were read from a single sample in a study of T cell changes during pregnancy in multiple sclerosis. TCRdb's table, derived via immunoSEQ multiplex PCR, lists solely in-frame clones and lacks some. The top ten clones hold roughly 1.5% of a sample with about 64,000 clones, over 85% of them seen once. The material sequenced was peripheral blood, taken in the second trimester of pregnancy. The source of these receptors is a female donor with multiple sclerosis, enrolled in a pregnancy study. CDR3s include the opening cysteine and the closing phenylalanine or tryptophan. The order of the fields is J gene, clone size, V gene, D gene, CDR3 protein, CDR3 DNA. D genes are given only for firm matches. Where a row states a size, it is once, few, many or the class of an expanded clone; other rows omit it.

J gene: TRBJ2-7
clone size: NA
V gene: TRBV2
D gene: NA
CDR3 protein: CASTKDWVFEQYF
CDR3 DNA: TGTGCCAGCACGAAGGACTGGGTGTTCGAGCAGTACTTC

J gene: TRBJ1-4
clone size: NA
V gene: TRBV29-1
D gene: TRBD1
CDR3 protein: CSVRQGSNEKLFF
CDR3 DNA: TGCAGCGTTCGACAGGGCTCTAATGAAAAACTGTTTTTT

J gene: TRBJ2-7
clone size: NA
V gene: TRBV6-6
D gene: NA
CDR3 protein: CASSYYWGAYEQYF
CDR3 DNA: TGTGCCAGCAGTTACTACTGGGGAGCCTACGAGCAGTACTTC

J gene: TRBJ2-2
clone size: NA
V gene: TRBV2
D gene: NA
CDR3 protein: CASTGEAVGELFF
CDR3 DNA: TGTGCCAGCACCGGGGAGGCGGTCGGGGAGCTGTTTTTT

J gene: TRBJ1-1
clone size: NA
V gene: TRBV6-1
D gene: TRBD1
CDR3 protein: CASSERGRDAEAFF
CDR3 DNA: TGTGCCAGCAGTGAGAGGGGGCGAGACGCTGAAGCTTTCTTT

J gene: TRBJ1-1
clone size: NA
V gene: TRBV6-1
D gene: TRBD1
CDR3 protein: CASSINRGEAFF
CDR3 DNA: TGTGCCAGCAGTATAAACAGGGGTGAAGCTTTCTTT

J gene: TRBJ1-5
clone size: few
V gene: TRBV7-9
D gene: NA
CDR3 protein: CASSLTGGGPQPQHF
CDR3 DNA: TGTGCCAGCAGCTTAACGGGCGGGGGCCCTCAGCCCCAGCATTTT

J gene: TRBJ2-5
clone size: NA
V gene: TRBV7-9
D gene: TRBD1
CDR3 protein: CASSLGQGRSGTQYF
CDR3 DNA: TGTGCCAGCAGCTTAGGACAGGGGAGGTCTGGGACCCAGTACTTC

J gene: TRBJ2-7
clone size: once
V gene: TRBV13
D gene: NA
CDR3 protein: CASSLRTTYYEQYF
CDR3 DNA: TGTGCCAGCAGCCTCCGGACTACCTACTACGAGCAGTACTTC

J gene: TRBJ1-2
clone size: few
V gene: TRBV4-2
D gene: NA
CDR3 protein: CASSLNGGTNYGYTF
CDR3 DNA: TGTGCCAGCAGCCTAAACGGGGGGACTAACTATGGCTACACCTTC

J gene: TRBJ1-2
clone size: NA
V gene: TRBV28
D gene: NA
CDR3 protein: CASSPPRARSYGYTF
CDR3 DNA: TGTGCCAGCAGTCCCCCCAGGGCCAGGAGCTATGGCTACACCTTC

J gene: TRBJ2-5
clone size: NA
V gene: TRBV6-5
D gene: NA
CDR3 protein: CASTGGAWETQYF
CDR3 DNA: TGTGCCAGCACGGGGGGCGCCTGGGAGACCCAGTACTTC

J gene: TRBJ2-2
clone size: NA
V gene: TRBV19
D gene: NA
CDR3 protein: CASTFRGAGELFF
CDR3 DNA: TGTGCCAGTACATTCAGGGGGGCCGGGGAGCTGTTTTTT

J gene: TRBJ2-1
clone size: NA
V gene: TRBV19
D gene: TRBD2
CDR3 protein: CASAQRSSGRAYEQFF
CDR3 DNA: TGTGCCAGTGCTCAGAGGTCTAGCGGGAGGGCCTATGAGCAGTTCTTC

J gene: TRBJ2-7
clone size: NA
V gene: TRBV27
D gene: NA
CDR3 protein: CATQPGPIDEQYF
CDR3 DNA: TGTGCCACCCAACCGGGTCCCATTGACGAGCAGTACTTC

J gene: TRBJ1-4
clone size: NA
V gene: TRBV5-3
D gene: TRBD1
CDR3 protein: CARRLGTGDKRNEKLFF
CDR3 DNA: TGTGCCAGAAGGTTGGGGACAGGGGACAAACGTAATGAAAAACTGTTTTTT

J gene: TRBJ2-1
clone size: NA
V gene: TRBV5-4
D gene: TRBD1
CDR3 protein: CASIRDRGYNEQFF
CDR3 DNA: TGTGCCAGCATCCGGGACAGGGGGTACAATGAGCAGTTCTTC

J gene: TRBJ2-7
clone size: NA
V gene: TRBV28
D gene: TRBD2
CDR3 protein: CASTLGTSGVLEQYF
CDR3 DNA: TGTGCCAGCACCTTGGGGACTAGCGGGGTTTTAGAGCAGTACTTC

J gene: TRBJ1-3
clone size: NA
V gene: TRBV5-1
D gene: NA
CDR3 protein: CASSLDSSGNTIYF
CDR3 DNA: TGCGCCAGCAGCTTGGACAGCTCTGGAAACACCATATATTTT

J gene: TRBJ1-1
clone size: NA
V gene: TRBV7-4
D gene: NA
CDR3 protein: CASSLLNGEAFF
CDR3 DNA: TGTGCCAGCAGCCTACTAAACGGTGAAGCTTTCTTT

J gene: TRBJ2-7
clone size: NA
V gene: TRBV5-1
D gene: NA
CDR3 protein: CASSLWSLFFSYEQYF
CDR3 DNA: TGCGCCAGCAGCTTGTGGAGCCTGTTCTTCTCCTACGAGCAGTACTTC

J gene: TRBJ1-1
clone size: NA
V gene: TRBV5-1
D gene: NA
CDR3 protein: CASSSPGQTEAFF
CDR3 DNA: TGCGCCAGCAGCTCACCCGGACAGACCGAAGCTTTCTTT

J gene: TRBJ2-3
clone size: NA
V gene: TRBV7-9
D gene: TRBD2
CDR3 protein: CASSSSASGRLDTQYF
CDR3 DNA: TGTGCCAGCAGCTCTTCCGCTAGCGGGAGATTGGATACGCAGTATTTT

J gene: TRBJ2-1
clone size: NA
V gene: TRBV18
D gene: TRBD1
CDR3 protein: CASSGQDFNEQFF
CDR3 DNA: TGTGCCAGCTCGGGACAGGACTTCAATGAGCAGTTCTTC

J gene: TRBJ1-1
clone size: once
V gene: TRBV30
D gene: NA
CDR3 protein: CAWSVLTEAFF
CDR3 DNA: TGTGCCTGGAGTGTACTCACTGAAGCTTTCTTT

J gene: TRBJ1-5
clone size: NA
V gene: TRBV5-1
D gene: NA
CDR3 protein: CASSLGTGYSNQPQHF
CDR3 DNA: TGCGCCAGCAGCTTGGGAACAGGGTATAGCAATCAGCCCCAGCATTTT

J gene: TRBJ2-2
clone size: NA
V gene: TRBV29-1
D gene: TRBD2
CDR3 protein: CSVPSSGSDTGELFF
CDR3 DNA: TGCAGCGTTCCCTCTAGCGGGAGTGACACCGGGGAGCTGTTTTTT

J gene: TRBJ1-1
clone size: NA
V gene: TRBV5-4
D gene: NA
CDR3 protein: CASSRSGGTEAFF
CDR3 DNA: TGTGCCAGCAGCCGGTCGGGGGGGACTGAAGCTTTCTTT

J gene: TRBJ2-1
clone size: NA
V gene: TRBV5-1
D gene: TRBD2
CDR3 protein: CASSLAGTSGYNEQFF
CDR3 DNA: TGCGCCAGCAGCTTGGCGGGGACTAGCGGTTACAATGAGCAGTTCTTC

J gene: TRBJ2-3
clone size: NA
V gene: TRBV6-1
D gene: TRBD2
CDR3 protein: CASSEATTSGSLTDTQYF
CDR3 DNA: TGTGCCAGCAGTGAAGCGACTACAAGCGGGAGCCTCACAGATACGCAGTATTTT

J gene: TRBJ1-5
clone size: once
V gene: TRBV27
D gene: NA
CDR3 protein: CASSLEGSGNQPQHF
CDR3 DNA: TGTGCCAGCAGTTTAGAGGGAAGCGGCAATCAGCCCCAGCATTTT

J gene: TRBJ1-2
clone size: few
V gene: TRBV2
D gene: NA
CDR3 protein: CASSRLRTDLYGYTF
CDR3 DNA: TGTGCCAGCAGTCGGCTCCGGACAGACCTCTATGGCTACACCTTC

J gene: TRBJ2-1
clone size: NA
V gene: TRBV10-3
D gene: TRBD2
CDR3 protein: CAISGLAGVMVNEQFF
CDR3 DNA: TGTGCCATCAGCGGACTAGCGGGAGTAATGGTAAATGAGCAGTTCTTC

J gene: TRBJ1-4
clone size: NA
V gene: TRBV5-6
D gene: TRBD1
CDR3 protein: CASSLRTGGRGEKLFF
CDR3 DNA: TGTGCCAGCAGCTTGAGGACAGGGGGCCGAGGGGAAAAACTGTTTTTT

J gene: TRBJ1-1
clone size: NA
V gene: TRBV7-8
D gene: NA
CDR3 protein: CASSIPPPGNIEAFF
CDR3 DNA: TGTGCCAGCAGCATCCCCCCCCCGGGGAATATAGAAGCTTTCTTT

J gene: TRBJ1-5
clone size: once
V gene: TRBV18
D gene: TRBD1
CDR3 protein: CASSPETGGSGQPQHF
CDR3 DNA: TGTGCCAGCTCACCGGAAACAGGGGGCAGCGGTCAGCCCCAGCATTTT

J gene: TRBJ1-5
clone size: NA
V gene: TRBV30
D gene: TRBD1
CDR3 protein: CAWSSGTGQKYSNQPQHF
CDR3 DNA: TGTGCCTGGAGCTCAGGGACAGGACAAAAGTATAGCAATCAGCCCCAGCATTTT

J gene: TRBJ1-1
clone size: NA
V gene: TRBV7-9
D gene: NA
CDR3 protein: CASRKEVNTEAFF
CDR3 DNA: TGTGCCAGCAGGAAGGAGGTGAACACTGAAGCTTTCTTT

J gene: TRBJ2-2
clone size: NA
V gene: TRBV9
D gene: NA
CDR3 protein: CASSVEAGNTGELFF
CDR3 DNA: TGTGCCAGCAGCGTAGAGGCGGGAAACACCGGGGAGCTGTTTTTT

J gene: TRBJ1-1
clone size: NA
V gene: TRBV21-1
D gene: NA
CDR3 protein: CASSDERTGTGELTEAFF
CDR3 DNA: TGTGCCAGCAGCGACGAGCGAACCGGGACAGGGGAATTGACTGAAGCTTTCTTT

J gene: TRBJ2-7
clone size: NA
V gene: TRBV19
D gene: TRBD2
CDR3 protein: CASSAAGGSSYEQYF
CDR3 DNA: TGTGCCAGTAGCGCCGCCGGGGGGAGCTCCTACGAGCAGTACTTC

J gene: TRBJ2-7
clone size: NA
V gene: TRBV4-2
D gene: TRBD2
CDR3 protein: CASSHLGRAGNYEQYF
CDR3 DNA: TGTGCCAGCAGCCACCTAGGGCGAGCGGGAAACTACGAGCAGTACTTC

J gene: TRBJ2-7
clone size: NA
V gene: TRBV7-9
D gene: TRBD2
CDR3 protein: CASSLRLAGEGNEQYF
CDR3 DNA: TGTGCCAGCAGCTTAAGACTAGCGGGAGAAGGTAACGAGCAGTACTTC

J gene: TRBJ2-7
clone size: NA
V gene: TRBV21-1
D gene: NA
CDR3 protein: CASRPNRQAALEQYF
CDR3 DNA: TGTGCCAGCAGGCCCAACCGACAGGCCGCGCTCGAGCAGTACTTC

J gene: TRBJ2-2
clone size: NA
V gene: TRBV27
D gene: TRBD2
CDR3 protein: CASKAGGYTGELFF
CDR3 DNA: TGTGCCAGCAAGGCGGGGGGATACACCGGGGAGCTGTTTTTT

J gene: TRBJ2-7
clone size: once
V gene: TRBV28
D gene: TRBD2
CDR3 protein: CASSLTTSGRTYEQYF
CDR3 DNA: TGTGCCAGCAGTTTAACTACTAGCGGGCGCACCTACGAGCAGTACTTC

J gene: TRBJ2-2
clone size: few
V gene: TRBV6-4
D gene: NA
CDR3 protein: CASSERDTGELFF
CDR3 DNA: TGTGCCAGCAGTGAGAGGGACACCGGGGAGCTGTTTTTT

J gene: TRBJ1-2
clone size: NA
V gene: TRBV27
D gene: NA
CDR3 protein: CASSFGQTNYGYTF
CDR3 DNA: TGTGCCAGCAGTTTCGGACAGACTAACTATGGCTACACCTTC

J gene: TRBJ2-1
clone size: NA
V gene: TRBV18
D gene: NA
CDR3 protein: CASSPMEALTSYNEQFF
CDR3 DNA: TGTGCCAGCTCACCAATGGAGGCCCTCACCTCCTACAATGAGCAGTTCTTC

J gene: TRBJ1-2
clone size: NA
V gene: TRBV11-2
D gene: TRBD1
CDR3 protein: CASSQGLGGSGYTF
CDR3 DNA: TGTGCCAGCAGCCAGGGATTAGGGGGCTCTGGCTACACCTTC

J gene: TRBJ1-1
clone size: NA
V gene: TRBV20-1
D gene: NA
CDR3 protein: CSAPLHGEAFF
CDR3 DNA: TGCAGTGCTCCGTTACATGGTGAAGCTTTCTTT

J gene: TRBJ2-7
clone size: once
V gene: TRBV10-3
D gene: TRBD1
CDR3 protein: CAISESTTGAGAYEQYF
CDR3 DNA: TGTGCCATCAGTGAGTCCACGACAGGGGCAGGGGCCTACGAGCAGTACTTC

J gene: TRBJ1-5
clone size: few
V gene: TRBV19
D gene: NA
CDR3 protein: CASSIVTDSNQPQHF
CDR3 DNA: TGTGCCAGTAGTATTGTGACAGATAGCAATCAGCCCCAGCATTTT

J gene: TRBJ1-1
clone size: once
V gene: TRBV6-1
D gene: TRBD1
CDR3 protein: CASSPGTGMNTEAFF
CDR3 DNA: TGTGCCAGCAGCCCCGGGACAGGCATGAACACTGAAGCTTTCTTT